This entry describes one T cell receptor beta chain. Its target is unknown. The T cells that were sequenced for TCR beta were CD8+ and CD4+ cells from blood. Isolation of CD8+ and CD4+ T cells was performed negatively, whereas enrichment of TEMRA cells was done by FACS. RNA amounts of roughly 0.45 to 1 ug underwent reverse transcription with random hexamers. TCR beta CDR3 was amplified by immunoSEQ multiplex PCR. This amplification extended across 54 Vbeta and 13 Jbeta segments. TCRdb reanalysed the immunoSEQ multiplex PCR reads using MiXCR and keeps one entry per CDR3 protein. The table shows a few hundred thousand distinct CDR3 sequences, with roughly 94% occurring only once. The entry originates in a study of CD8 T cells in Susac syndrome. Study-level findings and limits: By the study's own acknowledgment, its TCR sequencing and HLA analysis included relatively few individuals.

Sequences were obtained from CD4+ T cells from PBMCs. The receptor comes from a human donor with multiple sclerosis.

The CDR3 sequence is CASSTTPGAYEQYF. The CDR3 bases are TGTGCCAGTAGTACTACTCCCGGTGCCTACGAGCAGTACTTC. The genes are TRBV19 and TRBJ2-7; D unclear. Germline V lookup: CDR1 LNHDA, CDR2 SQIVND (reference sequence). With 4 bases removed from V and 2 bases from J, the gap between germline ends came to 12 bases. This CDR3 is built from 14 residues.